The 11 T cell receptor beta chains below all came from one sample that was sequenced in a study of cytomegalovirus exposure and HLA in healthy donors. Researchers ran the PCR with 60 Vbeta and 13 Jbeta primers. Data came from immunoSEQ multiplex PCR; TCRdb stores just in-frame clones and leaves some out. Among 90,000 to 150,000 clones, 77% were seen once, and the ten largest hold about 3.9%. Sequenced: PBMCs. The receptors were sampled from a human donor in good health.

The chain carries TRBV2 and TRBJ2-4; 10 nucleotides agree with TRBD1. The V segment lost 5 bases and the J segment 3 bases; nucleotides outside the gene matches: 4. The CDR3 sequence is 15 residues long. Germline loops: CDR1 SNHLY, CDR2 FYNNEI. This chain's CDR3 is CASSRQGAGKNIQYF. The CDR3, as DNA: TGTGCCAGCAGTCGACAGGGGGCTGGCAAAAACATTCAGTACTTC.

The chain joins TRBV10-2 to TRBJ1-2; 7 bases map to TRBD1. Germline assignment: CDR1 WSHSY and CDR2 SAAADI. J was trimmed by 4 bases and V by 5 bases; bases with no gene match: 10. The CDR3 is made up of 15 amino acids. The chain's CDR3 is CASSTGQVVIYGYTF. The CDR3 nucleotides read TGCGCCAGCAGTACCGGACAGGTCGTTATCTATGGCTACACCTTC.

In this sample, this clone turned up once. The CDR3 DNA is TGCAGCTCCCCCGGGATCGCCTTCACAGATACGCAGTATTTT. This codes for CSSPGIAFTDTQYF. The J gene is TRBJ2-3, the V gene TRBV29-1; a weak D match, TRBD2 (5 bases). The V end was cut by 8 bases, the J end by 2 bases, with 17 bases between. The CDR3 sequence is 14 residues long. Germline CDR1 is SQVTM and CDR2 is ANQGSEA.

This clone has just a few counts. The rearrangement uses TRBV29-1 and TRBJ2-7; possible D gene TRBD2, 6 bases. Trimming took off 3 bases at V and 2 bases at J, with 11 bases between the two ends. This CDR3 has 13 amino acids. CDR1 and CDR2 (germline): SQVTM, ANQGSEA. The CDR3 protein is CSVDGAGPYEQYF. The CDR3 DNA reads TGCAGCGTTGATGGAGCGGGCCCCTACGAGCAGTACTTC.

A few counts support this clone. The chain is built from TRBV6-1 and TRBJ1-2, with unresolved D. CDR3 size: 16 residues. Trimming left V 3 bases short and J 0 bases short, with 14 bases between. Looked up from germline, CDR1 is MNHNS and CDR2 is SASEGT. The CDR3 region is CASSEPLGFTNYGYTF. CDR3 sequence (DNA): TGTGCCAGCAGTGAGCCCCTGGGCTTTACTAACTATGGCTACACCTTC.

Only a few counts were recorded for this clone. The CDR3 region has the DNA TGTGCCAGCAGGACGGGGGAGACCTACGAGCAGTACTTC. Translation: CASRTGETYEQYF. The chain couples TRBV2 to TRBJ2-7; the D gene is possibly TRBD2 (6 bases). Trimming stripped 6 bases from V and 2 bases from J, with 11 bases between. Germline CDR1 and CDR2: SNHLY and FYNNEI. The length of the CDR3 is 13 residues.

This clone was observed a single time. The rearrangement joins TRBV11-3 to TRBJ2-1; D perhaps matches TRBD2 (6 bases). The V and J ends lost 1 base and 6 bases respectively, with 10 bases between them. Germline V CDR1 and CDR2: SGHNT, YENEEA. The CDR3 runs 14 residues. The CDR3 here is CASSLGAGSNEQFF. CDR3 nucleotides: TGTGCCAGCAGCTTAGGAGCGGGTTCCAATGAGCAGTTCTTC. Filled out from reference TRBV11-3 and TRBJ2-1, the complete variable domain reads EAGVVQSPRYKIIEKKQPVAFWCNPISGHNTLYWYLQNLGQGPELLIRYENEEAVDDSQLPKDRFSAERLKGVDSTLKIQPAELGDSAVYLCASSLGAGSNEQFFGPGTRLTVL.

The chain recombines TRBV6-5 with TRBJ1-5, with 11 bases matching TRBD1. Germline loops: CDR1 MNHEY, CDR2 SVGAGI. With 6 bases clipped from V and 7 bases from J, the junction kept 8 bases outside the gene matches. This CDR3 has 15 residues. Here the CDR3 reads CASSPLRTGGQPQHF. CDR3 bases: TGTGCCAGCAGCCCCCTCCGGACAGGGGGCCAGCCCCAGCATTTT.

The rearrangement joins TRBV5-1 to TRBJ1-3, with D unclear. Trimming took 2 bases from V and 0 from J, leaving 9 bases between them. CDR1 is SGHRS, CDR2 YFSETQ, per germline. CDR3 size: 15 residues. The CDR3 sequence: CASSLGVNSGNTIYF. The CDR3 nucleotides are TGCGCCAGCAGCTTAGGAGTTAACTCTGGAAACACCATATATTTT. Together with reference TRBV5-1 and TRBJ1-3, the CDR3 gives the full variable domain: KAGVTQTPRYLIKTRGQQVTLSCSPISGHRSVSWYQQTPGQGLQFLFEYFSETQRNKGNFPGRFSGRQFSNSRSEMNVSTLELGDSALYLCASSLGVNSGNTIYFGEGSWLTVV.

This clone was recorded once. The chain employs TRBV9 and TRBJ1-1; D may be TRBD1 (6 bases). V was clipped by 6 bases and J by 1 base, with 10 bases between them. The germline gives CDR1 SGDLS, CDR2 YYNGEE. This CDR3 is built from 13 residues. As DNA, the CDR3 is TGTGCCAGCAATAGGGGGGGGAACACTGAAGCTTTCTTT. Its protein is CASNRGGNTEAFF.

This sequence joins TRBV2 and TRBJ2-7, with TRBD2 as a possible D gene (5 bases). The CDR3 spans 12 residues. Germline V gives CDR1 SNHLY, CDR2 FYNNEI. Deletions cut 4 bases from V and 7 bases from J, with 11 bases between. CDR3 amino acids: CASSAGDEEQYF. CDR3 nucleotides: TGTGCCAGCAGTGCCGGGGATGAAGAGCAGTACTTC.